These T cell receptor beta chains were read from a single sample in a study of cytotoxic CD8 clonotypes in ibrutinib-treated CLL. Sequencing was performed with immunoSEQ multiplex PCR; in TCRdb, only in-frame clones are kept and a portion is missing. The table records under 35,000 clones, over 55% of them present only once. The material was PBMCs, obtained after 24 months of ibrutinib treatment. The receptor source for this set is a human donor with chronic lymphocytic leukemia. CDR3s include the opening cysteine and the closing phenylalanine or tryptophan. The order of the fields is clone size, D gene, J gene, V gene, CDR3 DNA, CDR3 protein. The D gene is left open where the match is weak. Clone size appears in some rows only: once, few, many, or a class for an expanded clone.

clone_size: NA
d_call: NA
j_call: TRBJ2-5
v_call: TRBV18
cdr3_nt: TGTGCCAGCTCCGACATGGAGGAGACCCAGTACTTC
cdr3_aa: CASSDMEETQYF

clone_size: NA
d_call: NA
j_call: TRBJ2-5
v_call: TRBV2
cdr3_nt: TGTGCCAGCAGCGGGACACGACTGTCCTCCCGGGTTCGGGAGACCCAGTACTTC
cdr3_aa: CASSGTRLSSRVRETQYF

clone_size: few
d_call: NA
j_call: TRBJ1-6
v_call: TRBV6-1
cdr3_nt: TGTGCCAGCAGTGGTGGGGGACGGCTTAATTCACCCCTCCACTTT
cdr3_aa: CASSGGGRLNSPLHF

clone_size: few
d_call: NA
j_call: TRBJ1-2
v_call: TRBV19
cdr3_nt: TGTGCCAGTAGTATAGTTCCGGCGGATAACTATGGCTACACCTTC
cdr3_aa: CASSIVPADNYGYTF

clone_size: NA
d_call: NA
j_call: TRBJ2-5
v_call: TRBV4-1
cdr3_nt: TGCGCCAGCAGCCAAGGAATATTGAGGGCCACTGCCGTTGGTGGGACCCAGTACTTC
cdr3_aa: CASSQGILRATAVGGTQYF

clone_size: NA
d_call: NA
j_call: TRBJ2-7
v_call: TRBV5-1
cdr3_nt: TGCGCCAGCAGCTGGACAGTCGGCTCCTACGAGCAGTACTTC
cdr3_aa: CASSWTVGSYEQYF

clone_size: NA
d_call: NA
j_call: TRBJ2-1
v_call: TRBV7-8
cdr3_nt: TGTGCCAGCAGCTTAGTTTCCGGTTACAATGAGCAGTTCTTC
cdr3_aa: CASSLVSGYNEQFF

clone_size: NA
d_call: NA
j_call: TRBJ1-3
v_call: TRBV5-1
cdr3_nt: TGCGCCAGCAGCTTGCAGGCTGAGGGCACCATATATTTT
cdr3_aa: CASSLQAEGTIYF

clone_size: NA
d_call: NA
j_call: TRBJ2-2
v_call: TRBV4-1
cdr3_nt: TGCGCCAGCAGCCGACAACTCGTAGGGAACACCGGGGAGCTGTTTTTT
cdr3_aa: CASSRQLVGNTGELFF

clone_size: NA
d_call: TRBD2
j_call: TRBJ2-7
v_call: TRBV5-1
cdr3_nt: TGCGCCAGCAGCTTGACCAGCGGGGGAGCGCAGTACTTC
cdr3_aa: CASSLTSGGAQYF

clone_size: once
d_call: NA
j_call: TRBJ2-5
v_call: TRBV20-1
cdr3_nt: TGCAGTGCTGAAGTCAGGGAGACCCAGTACTTC
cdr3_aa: CSAEVRETQYF

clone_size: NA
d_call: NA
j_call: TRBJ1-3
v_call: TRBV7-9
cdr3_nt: TGTGCCAGCAGCTCGACACGATCTGGAAACACCATATATTTT
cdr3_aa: CASSSTRSGNTIYF

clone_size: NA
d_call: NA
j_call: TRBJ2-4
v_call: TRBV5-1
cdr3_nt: TGCGCCAGCAGCCTTGGACCCGAGCTAAACATTCAGTACTTC
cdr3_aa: CASSLGPELNIQYF

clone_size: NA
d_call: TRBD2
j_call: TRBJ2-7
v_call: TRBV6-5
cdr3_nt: TGTGCCAGCAGGAGAAGCGGGGGAGCCTTCGACGAGCAGTACTTC
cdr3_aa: CASRRSGGAFDEQYF

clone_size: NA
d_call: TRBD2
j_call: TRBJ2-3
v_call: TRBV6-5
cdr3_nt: TGTGCCAGCAGGCGGGAGGGCGGGGGGCGAGGTACGCAGTATTTT
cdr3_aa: CASRREGGGRGTQYF

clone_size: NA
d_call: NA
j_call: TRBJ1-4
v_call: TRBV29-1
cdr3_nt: TGCAGCGTTGGAGGGGTTTCAACTAATGAAAAACTGTTTTTT
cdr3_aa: CSVGGVSTNEKLFF

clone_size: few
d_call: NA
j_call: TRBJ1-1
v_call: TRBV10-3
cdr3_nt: TGTGCCATAAGTGAGGCAGGGAGTTTAACTGAAGCTTTCTTT
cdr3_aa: CAISEAGSLTEAFF

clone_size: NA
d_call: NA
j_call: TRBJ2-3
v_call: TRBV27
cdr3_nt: TGTGCCAGCAGTTTCTCCAGGCGTAGCACAGATACGCAGTATTTT
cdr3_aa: CASSFSRRSTDTQYF

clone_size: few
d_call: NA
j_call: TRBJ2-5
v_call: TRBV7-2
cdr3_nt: TGTGCCAGCACCCATTGGGCCGCCTTCAAGAGTGTTGGTGAGACCCAGTACTTC
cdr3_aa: CASTHWAAFKSVGETQYF

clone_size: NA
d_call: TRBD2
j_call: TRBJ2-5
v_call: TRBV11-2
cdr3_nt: TGTGCCAGCAGCTCTCACTTATACGGGGGAGGGCAGCTAGAGACCCAGTACTTC
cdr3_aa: CASSSHLYGGGQLETQYF

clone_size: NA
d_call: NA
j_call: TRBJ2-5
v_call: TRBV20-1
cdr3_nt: TGCAGTGCTAGTCCCCCCACCCCGTACTTC
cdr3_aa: CSASPPTPYF

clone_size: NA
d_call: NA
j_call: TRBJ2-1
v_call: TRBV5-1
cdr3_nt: TGCGCCAGCAGGTCGATCGCGGGGTCCTACAATGAGCAGTTCTTC
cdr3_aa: CASRSIAGSYNEQFF

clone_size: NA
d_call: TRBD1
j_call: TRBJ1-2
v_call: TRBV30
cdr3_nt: TGTGCCTGGAGTGTCCCGGGACAGGGGAAGGGCTATGGCTACACCTTC
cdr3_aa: CAWSVPGQGKGYGYTF

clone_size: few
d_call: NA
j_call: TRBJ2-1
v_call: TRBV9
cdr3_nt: TGTGCCAGCAGCGGGGGGATTAGTGAGCAGTTCTTC
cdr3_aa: CASSGGISEQFF

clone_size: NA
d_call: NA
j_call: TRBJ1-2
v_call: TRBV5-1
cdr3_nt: TGCGCCAGCAGCTTGGAAAGGGGAACTAACTATGGCTACACCTTC
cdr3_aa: CASSLERGTNYGYTF

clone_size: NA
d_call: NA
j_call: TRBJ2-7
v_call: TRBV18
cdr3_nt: TGTGCCAGCTCACAGACAGAACTCTTGTACGAGCAGTACTTC
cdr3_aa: CASSQTELLYEQYF

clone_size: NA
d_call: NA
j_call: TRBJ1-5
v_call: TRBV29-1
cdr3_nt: TGCAGCGTTCAAGGGACGGGGAGCAATCAGCCCCAGCATTTT
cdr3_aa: CSVQGTGSNQPQHF

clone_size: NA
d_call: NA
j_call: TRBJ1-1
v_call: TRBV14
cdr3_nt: TGTGCCAGCAGCCACAAATGGAGTAACACTGAAGCTTTCTTT
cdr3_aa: CASSHKWSNTEAFF

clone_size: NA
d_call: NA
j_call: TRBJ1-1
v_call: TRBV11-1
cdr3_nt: TGTGCCAGCAGCTTAAGACAGAGTAACACTGAAGCTTTCTTT
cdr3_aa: CASSLRQSNTEAFF

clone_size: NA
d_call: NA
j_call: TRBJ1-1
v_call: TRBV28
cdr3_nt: TGTGCCAGCAGTTCAATTACCCCCCGGGGAGTAGGAGCTTTCTTT
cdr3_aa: CASSSITPRGVGAFF

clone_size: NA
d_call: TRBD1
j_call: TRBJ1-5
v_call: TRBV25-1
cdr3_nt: TGTGCCAGCAGTCCTAAGGGGACAGGGATTCAGCCCCAGCATTTT
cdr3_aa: CASSPKGTGIQPQHF

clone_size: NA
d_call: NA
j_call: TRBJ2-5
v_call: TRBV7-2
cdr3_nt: TGTGCCAGCAGCTCCCAGTCCTCTAGGGGGGAGACCCAGTACTTC
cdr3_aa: CASSSQSSRGETQYF

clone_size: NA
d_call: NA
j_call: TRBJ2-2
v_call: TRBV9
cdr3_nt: TGTGCCAGCAGCGTAGTGACGGGGGCCGGGGAGCTGTTTTTT
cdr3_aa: CASSVVTGAGELFF